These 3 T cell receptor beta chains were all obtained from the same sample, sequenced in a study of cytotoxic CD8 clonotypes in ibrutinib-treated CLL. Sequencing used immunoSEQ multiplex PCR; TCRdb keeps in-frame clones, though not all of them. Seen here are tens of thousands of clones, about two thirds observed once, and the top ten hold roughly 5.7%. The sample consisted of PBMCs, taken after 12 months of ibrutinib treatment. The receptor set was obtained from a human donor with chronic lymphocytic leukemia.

The CDR3 DNA follows: TGTGCCAGCAGTGGGGAAGGGGGCAATGAGCAGTTCTTC. Protein product: CASSGEGGNEQFF. This rearrangement joins TRBV6-4 to TRBJ2-1, with D possibly being TRBD1 (6 bases). The CDR3 totals 13 residues. Germline values: CDR1 MRHNA, CDR2 SNTAGT. The V and J ends lost 4 bases and 6 bases respectively, with 10 bases between them.

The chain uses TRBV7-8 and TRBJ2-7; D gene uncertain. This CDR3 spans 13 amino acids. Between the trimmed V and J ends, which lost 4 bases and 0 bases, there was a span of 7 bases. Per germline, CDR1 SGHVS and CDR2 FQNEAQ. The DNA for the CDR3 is TGTGCCAGCAGCTCAGGAACCTCCTACGAGCAGTACTTC. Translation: CASSSGTSYEQYF.

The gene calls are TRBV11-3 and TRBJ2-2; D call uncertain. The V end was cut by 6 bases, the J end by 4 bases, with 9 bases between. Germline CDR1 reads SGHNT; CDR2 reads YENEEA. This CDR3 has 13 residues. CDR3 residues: CASSQDPTGELFF. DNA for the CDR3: TGTGCCAGCAGTCAGGACCCCACCGGGGAGCTGTTTTTT.